This T cell receptor (beta chain) originates from a study of cytomegalovirus exposure and HLA in healthy donors (dated by TCRdb to about 2017). Regarding the complete study: An earlier analysis of several hundred of the donors reported about 250 Gb of sequence data and around 110 million unique TCR beta sequences from 150 million to 200 million T cells. About 320 gigabases of sequencing data and approximately 84 million unique TCR sequences were included in an early release covering several hundred HLA-typed donors. Among the roughly 370 genotyped donors, around 81% belonged to the genetic ancestry cluster associated with self-reported Caucasian donors. The study was designed to test whether signatures of past pathogen exposure could be identified by cataloging public T cell receptors. Using immunosequencing, the study profiled T cell repertoires from about 620 subjects and related those repertoires to cytomegalovirus serostatus. In addition to the first cohort of 666 subjects, a separate validation cohort of some 120 different subjects was used. The study combined high-throughput TCR immunosequencing, statistical association of individual TCRs with disease status, and machine learning to predict cytomegalovirus infection status. To study patterns of TCR occurrence, a later analysis re-analyzed previously published TCR beta repertoires from several hundred donors and added high-resolution HLA genotyping. Rather than using new phenotypic data, the later analysis identified candidate immune exposures from TCR beta sequences and from how often those sequences occurred across donors. An earlier analysis of 450 to 750 of the donors used high-throughput TCR beta sequencing to judge whether each TCR beta V gene segment behaved as functional or pseudogenic. Donor age, sex, ethnicity and CMV serostatus were compiled together with the repertoire data. In a later genetic analysis, genome-wide SNP genotypes for about three fifths of the roughly 670 donors were used, and that subset was treated as a discovery cohort. Every repertoire in the discovery cohort had been generated on one and the same sequencing platform. HLA typing included class I and class II loci at four-digit resolution. Typing coverage varied by locus: roughly 620-630 donors for A, B, C, DRB1 and DQB1; roughly 510 for DQA1; some 610 for DPA1; 400 to 480 for DPB1. Roughly five DR-DQ haplotypes were treated as single units for association and clustering because of strong linkage in the cohort. Among almost 400 genotyped donors of the cohort, an average of around 240,000 unique TCR beta nucleotide sequences were sequenced per donor, roughly a sixth of them non-productive.

To prepare the library, the immunoSEQ multiplex PCR assay was applied. For the multiplex PCR, a mixture combining 60 forward primers for TCR Vbeta segments and 13 reverse primers for TCR Jbeta segments was used. The CDR3 region of rearranged TCR beta genes was amplified from genomic DNA with a multiplex PCR assay. Amplified TCR beta libraries were sequenced as 87-base-pair reads on the Illumina HiSeq System. The original methods were these. A later analysis counted 75 million to 100 million unique TCR beta chains across the 700 or so repertoires, and some 11 million of these chains were shared by at least two donors. A nearest-neighbor algorithm error-corrected the raw reads and collapsed the reads into unique sequences, merging closely related sequences to remove PCR and sequencing errors. To assign V, D and J gene segments, CDR3 sequences were aligned to IMGT reference sequences. Each retained sequence needed at least a six-nucleotide match to both a V gene segment and a J gene segment. Rearrangements were classified as productive when the CDR3 lacked stop codons and remained in frame with V and J, and all other rearrangements were classified as non-productive. Following IMGT convention, CDR3 was defined as the stretch from the second conserved V-encoded cysteine up to the conserved J-encoded phenylalanine. In an earlier analysis of roughly 580 of the donors, sequences lacking an unambiguous match to a single V gene segment were excluded. In an earlier analysis of approximately 590 of the donors, V segments were called functional above 56.7% productive rearrangements and were called segregating when the between-donor standard deviation exceeded 5%. A statistical classification framework was built to diagnose cytomegalovirus status from the catalog of TCR beta chain sequences. V and J gene assignment, in a later analysis, came from comparing TCR nucleotide sequences with IMGT/GENE-DB human TR gene sequences. The TCRdist pipeline was used in a later analysis to assign CDR3 sequences and most-parsimonious VDJ recombination scenarios. In a later analysis, each TCR beta chain was defined by its CDR3 amino acid sequence together with its V-gene family, and reads lacking a unique V-gene family were excluded. A later analysis removed nearly 600 highly shared, low-generation-probability nucleotide sequences to deal with suspected cross-contamination and a sequencing artifact. In a later analysis, a clonal expansion index was calculated for each public chain from normalized within-repertoire ranks of inferred template counts. In a later analysis, generation probabilities were computed with a VDJ recombination model fitted to out-of-frame rearrangements, and the resulting probabilities were checked against IGoR. Hypergeometric tests were used in a later analysis to score TCR-TCR, TCR-HLA and TCR-CMV co-occurrence, with a repertoire-size bias correction applied to the TCR pairs. A later analysis estimated false discovery rates by permuting HLA or CMV assignments 20 times. A later analysis grouped co-occurring TCRs with DBSCAN, adding TCRdist sequence similarity when clustering within HLA-allele-positive subsets. For co-occurrence clustering, repertoires with fewer than 30,000 or more than 120,000 public chains were excluded, along with about five repertoires with anomalous nucleotide sharing. In its TCRdb copy, this immuneACCESS table keeps in-frame sequences only and misses some clones. Where compared with another copy, unresolved V genes explain less than half of these, and the others have no known cause. Clonal size and the V and J genes are those of that table, whereas D and trimming came from the DNA. Within this sample are about 160,000 clones, with around four fifths of them counted one time only. The ten top clones hold about 1.3% of the sample.

The cohort was made up of approximately 670 healthy bone marrow donors. Cohort members were all nominally healthy when sampled, although unrecorded immune exposures were likely present. The donor was CMV seronegative and was included in the group of over 300 seronegative cohort members. Every donor gave a peripheral blood sample, and the peripheral blood mononuclear cells from that sample were used for TCR beta sequencing. Genomic DNA was extracted from the blood cell samples with the Qiagen DNeasy Blood Extraction Kit. Regarding this clone: Its antigen specificity is not known. Qualities for individual bases were not recorded, and no much larger clone is one base off.

The CDR3, cysteine through phenylalanine, is 13 amino acids long. Only the CDR3 part of the read is kept: 39 bases, read in frame from the first base. Via the germline V gene, CDR1 is SGHRS and CDR2 YFSETQ. The research as a whole found: In both the original and validation cohorts, the classifier was reported to diagnose cytomegalovirus status with high specificity and sensitivity. In a later genetic analysis, fewer N-insertions in productive TCRs were reported among donors in an Asian-associated ancestry cluster than the approximately 630-donor mean. CMV serostatus was the only immune exposure information available for the cohort. In vitro tests confirmed that a few of the cytomegalovirus-associated TCR beta chains recognize cytomegalovirus antigens. An earlier analysis of approximately 500 of the donors showed that most TCR beta V segments appeared in productive rearrangements either about 87% or about 30% of the time, which broadly matched IMGT annotations. A later analysis found that most CMV-associated TCR beta chains appeared HLA-restricted, with HLA associations seemingly driven largely by CMV exposure. A later analysis associated about 18,000 TCR beta sequences with specific HLA alleles at a false discovery rate of 0.05. The sequencing pipeline was judged likely to have produced a cluster of highly shared sequence variants as a technical artifact. The cohort was sequenced for TCR beta chains only, and without alpha or paired-chain data the features that could be detected were limited. Linkage disequilibrium might explain the correlated functional status among segregating V segments, but an unknown experimental factor could not be ruled out. According to the authors, the approach could potentially be generalized to other disease states and immunological phenotypes. Because the 87-base-pair reads could not distinguish some IMGT-functional V segments, including TRBV6-2 and TRBV6-3, those segments were excluded. In a later analysis, several top co-occurrence clusters were reported to appear linked to parvovirus B19, influenza, CMV and Epstein-Barr virus. Most TCR sequences were observed very rarely across donors, whereas some public TCRs were present in many individuals. Roughly 17 rarely observed V segments, including chromosome 9 orphons, were excluded from the earlier analysis of just under 600 of the donors because counts were too low. Presence/absence analyses assumed roughly uniform sequencing depth across donors, an assumption that may not hold. A later analysis found that TCR association rates varied across HLA loci, with DRB1 alleles showing the most associated TCRs and HLA-C alleles the fewest. A further reported finding was that TCR beta sequences accurately predicted the HLA-A and HLA-B alleles for most subjects in the first cohort. In a later genetic analysis, a missense DCLRE1C variant was associated with V-gene and J-gene trimming of TCR beta chains, and the association was replicated in an independent cohort. Strong co-occurrence of HLA alleles, especially DR and DQ, made assigning TCR associations to individual alleles difficult. In the study, 164 TCR beta chains were listed as associated with cytomegalovirus. Compared with equally common non-associated chains, HLA-associated TCR beta chains in a later analysis were more clonally expanded and had lower generation probabilities. Because HLA typing was unavailable for some donors at each locus, only the typed subset was used in association tests.

This TCR was recovered from a woman under 40 in good health and CMV-seronegative. This receptor chain uses TRBV5-1 and TRBJ2-5; the D gene is unclear. TRBJ2-7 explains the end of the DNA better; the J call may be wrong. Specimen: PBMCs. The sequenced DNA: TGCGCCAGCAGCTTGGGCGCTTCCTACGAGCAGTACTTC. Its product reads: CASSLGASYEQYF.